This T cell receptor beta chain was profiled in a study of TIL therapy for anti-PD-1-resistant metastatic lung cancer. The immunoSEQ assay was v3. Assay used: immunoSEQ multiplex PCR; TCRdb lists only in-frame clones, some missing. The sample shows tens of thousands of clones, less than 75% of them seen only once. Time point specified: pre-treatment sample, taken before nivolumab and TIL therapy. Most excised metastases sampled were pleural nodules or supraclavicular lymph nodes. Germline V CDR1 and CDR2: LNHDA, SQIVND (reference sequence). Trimming took 3 bases from V and 7 from J, leaving 13 bases between them. The CDR3 covers 14 residues.

This TCR was recovered from a person between 30 and 80 years old with non-small cell lung cancer. The sequencing here drew on tumor tissue, taken at baseline. The chain couples TRBV19 to TRBJ1-5, with D possibly matching TRBD1 (5 bases). Here the CDR3 reads CASSIGREGQPQHF. The CDR3 nucleotides read TGTGCCAGTAGTATCGGCAGGGAGGGCCAGCCCCAGCATTTT.